What follows is one TCR beta chain and its context. Germline assignment: CDR1 SGHTS and CDR2 YDEGEE. The ends lost 4 bases at V and 3 bases at J; junction bases unmatched: 9. The CDR3 sequence is 15 residues long. Some clones are missing from TCRdb's copy, which holds only in-frame ones; the method was immunoSEQ multiplex PCR. The sample shows some 180,000 clones, 82% of them seen only once. These data belong to a study of blood T cell repertoires in COVID-19. The chain uses TRBV5-8 and TRBJ2-7; 8 nucleotides match TRBD2. Material for sequencing was peripheral blood. This TCR came from an older woman with COVID-19, enrolled during active disease. The DNA for the CDR3 is TGTGCCAGCAGCCGGGGGGGGACACGGGGCTACGAGCAGTACTTC. Amino acids: CASSRGGTRGYEQYF.